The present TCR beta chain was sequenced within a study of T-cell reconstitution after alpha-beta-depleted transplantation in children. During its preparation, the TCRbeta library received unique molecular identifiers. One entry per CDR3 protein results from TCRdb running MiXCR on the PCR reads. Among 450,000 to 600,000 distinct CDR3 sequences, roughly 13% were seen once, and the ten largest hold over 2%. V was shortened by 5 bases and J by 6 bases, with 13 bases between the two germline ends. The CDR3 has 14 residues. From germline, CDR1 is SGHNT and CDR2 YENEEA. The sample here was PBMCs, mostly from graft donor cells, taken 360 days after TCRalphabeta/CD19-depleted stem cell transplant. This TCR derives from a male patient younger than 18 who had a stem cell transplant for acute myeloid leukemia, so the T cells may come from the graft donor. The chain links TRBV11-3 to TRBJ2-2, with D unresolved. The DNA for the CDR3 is TGTGCCAGCAGCCGGCGATCGTCATCCGGGGAGCTGTTTTTT. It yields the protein CASSRRSSSGELFF.